This T cell receptor (beta chain) was identified during a study of blood T cells in healthy people across ages. The CDR3 contains 14 residues. The V gene end was trimmed by 8 bases and the J gene end by 5 bases; junction bases not matched to a gene: 11. From germline, CDR1 is SNHLY and CDR2 FYNNEI. Caucasian individuals from Russia who were healthy and aged 6 to 90 acted as donors. RNA extraction gave at least 5 micrograms of total RNA per sample. This clonotype has more than one count but fewer than ten. Combining a sample-barcoded 5' primer with a J-beta primer mix, a second PCR ran for 7 to 11 cycles. Each cDNA was tagged by a template-switch adaptor containing 12 random nucleotides. MiXCR, run by TCRdb on the 5' RACE reads, gives a single entry per CDR3 protein. There are 1.5 million to 2 million distinct CDR3 sequences in the sample; about 50% occur only once, and over 2% lies in the top ten.

The sequence derives from a woman in her thirties or forties in good health. The sequencing input was blood. This rearrangement joins TRBV2 to TRBJ2-5; 7 positions agree with TRBD2. The CDR3 spells CASQRDFAQETQYF. CDR3 in DNA: TGTGCCAGCCAGCGGGACTTCGCCCAGGAGACCCAGTACTTC.